This passage covers 23 T cell receptor beta chains from one sample sequenced in a study of blood T cell repertoires in COVID-19. Libraries were prepared by immunoSEQ multiplex PCR; TCRdb keeps only in-frame clonotypes and omits some of them. The top ten clones hold 3.5% to 4.5% of a sample with about 180,000 clones, 70% to 90% of them seen once. The sequenced material came from peripheral blood. All receptors derive from a woman in her 30s with acute or convalescent COVID-19.

In this sample, this clone turned up a few times. J is TRBJ1-3 and V is TRBV6-5; D remains ambiguous. V lost 6 bases and J 8 bases, leaving 14 bases between the germline ends. Germline V CDR1 and CDR2: MNHEY, SVGAGI. This CDR3 has 13 amino acids. In DNA form, the CDR3 reads TGTGCCAGCAGAGCGCACCGAGTGGACACCATATATTTT. It specifies CASRAHRVDTIYF.

The chain joins TRBV5-1 to TRBJ2-3; 7 nucleotides align to TRBD2. The V gene end was trimmed by 4 bases and the J gene end by 2 bases; junction bases not matched to a gene: 10. This CDR3 region has 16 residues. The germline V gene encodes CDR1 SGHRS and CDR2 YFSETQ. The CDR3 protein is CASSRNPGGTTDTQYF. CDR3 bases: TGCGCCAGCAGCCGTAACCCGGGAGGAACCACAGATACGCAGTATTTT.

Only a few counts were recorded for this clone. The genes are TRBV19 and TRBJ1-2; unclear D gene. The V and J ends lost 1 base and 5 bases respectively, with 5 bases between them. CDR1 is LNHDA and CDR2 is SQIVND in the germline V gene (reference sequence). CDR3 length: 12 amino acids. This chain's CDR3 is CASSIGEYGYTF. CDR3 DNA: TGTGCCAGTAGTATAGGGGAGTATGGCTACACCTTC. Combining the CDR3 with reference TRBV19 and TRBJ1-2 gives the whole variable domain DGGITQSPKYLFRKEGQNVTLSCEQNLNHDAMYWYRQDPGQGLRLIYYSQIVNDFQKGDIAEGYSVSREKKESFPLTVTSAQKNPTAFYLCASSIGEYGYTFGSGTRLTVV.

The chain carries TRBV5-6 and TRBJ2-7, with D possibly TRBD1 on 6 matching bases. V shed 6 bases and J shed 4 bases, with 11 bases lying between them. Germline CDR1 SGHDT, CDR2 YYEEEE. CDR3 length equals 12 residues. This CDR3 reads CASNRRGYEQYF. The CDR3 DNA reads as TGTGCCAGCAACCGCAGGGGTTACGAGCAGTACTTC.

This clone was detected only a few times. The J gene is TRBJ1-2, the V gene TRBV28, with no clear D. The CDR3 is made up of 16 amino acids. V lost 7 bases to trimming and J lost 0 bases, with 18 bases between them. Germline V gene data show CDR1 as MDHEN and CDR2 as SYDVKM. The CDR3 nucleotides are TGTGCCAGCACCCAGGTGGGAGTTACAGCTAACTATGGCTACACCTTC. Protein: CASTQVGVTANYGYTF.

The chain uses TRBV11-1 and TRBJ2-1; 8 bases fit TRBD1. Germline V CDR1 and CDR2: SGHAT, FQDESV (reference sequence). This CDR3 has 15 amino acids. The junction had 8 bases not matched to a gene; V was cut back by 5 bases and J by 5 bases. The chain's CDR3 is CASSPQGARNNEQFF. The CDR3 nucleotides read TGTGCCAGCAGCCCCCAGGGGGCGCGGAACAATGAGCAGTTCTTC.

The chain combines TRBV5-1 with TRBJ2-3; perhaps TRBD2 as D (6 bases). The V gene lost 3 bases and the J gene lost 1 base, with 9 bases spanning the gap. This CDR3 spans 14 amino acids. The germline V gene encodes CDR1 SGHRS and CDR2 YFSETQ. The CDR3 spells CASSSEGGTDTQYF. The CDR3 DNA reads TGCGCCAGCAGCTCGGAGGGCGGCACAGATACGCAGTATTTT.

The sample holds one count of this clone. The chain combines TRBV2 with TRBJ2-7, with D perhaps matching TRBD1 (5 bases). The CDR3 contains 14 residues. Germline lookup yields CDR1 SNHLY and CDR2 FYNNEI. V was clipped by 5 bases and J by 3 bases, with 14 bases between them. As DNA, the CDR3 is TGTGCCAGCAGTCATGACAAGGGGAACTACGAGCAGTACTTC. Translating gives CASSHDKGNYEQYF. The full variable domain, rest sourced from reference TRBV2 and TRBJ2-7, is EPEVTQTPSHQVTQMGQEVILRCVPISNHLYFYWYRQILGQKVEFLVSFYNNEISEKSEIFDDQFSVERPDGSNFTLKIRSTKLEDSAMYFCASSHDKGNYEQYFGPGTRLTVT.

This clone was detected once. V usage is TRBV7-2 and J usage is TRBJ2-1; TRBD1 might be the D (7 bases). This CDR3 has 14 amino acids. Trimming cost V 4 bases and J 12 bases, with 19 bases left between them. The germline gives CDR1 SGHTA, CDR2 FQGNSA. The CDR3 region is CASSSRGGQGGQFF. CDR3 DNA sequence: TGTGCCAGCAGCTCCCGAGGAGGGCAGGGGGGGCAGTTCTTC.

J is TRBJ2-3 and V is TRBV7-9; the D is unclear. The CDR3 runs to 15 residues. V shed 1 base and J shed 4 bases, with 12 bases lying between them. Germline values: CDR1 SEHNR, CDR2 FQNEAQ (reference sequence). CDR3 amino acids: CASSLGYSRSDTQYF. DNA for the CDR3: TGTGCCAGCAGCTTAGGTTACAGTAGGTCAGATACGCAGTATTTT.

The chain links TRBV6-5 to TRBJ2-7; TRBD1 is a possible D gene (6 bases). The CDR3 is 14 residues long. Trimming pared 5 bases from V and 3 bases from J, leaving 14 bases between. Looked up from germline, CDR1 is MNHEY and CDR2 is SVGAGI. CDR3 DNA sequence: TGTGCCAGCAGTCTAGGGGGTTCCCTCTACGAGCAGTACTTC. Amino acid sequence: CASSLGGSLYEQYF.

The rearrangement uses TRBV2 and TRBJ2-2; D is uncertain. V shed 6 bases and J shed 4 bases, with 9 bases lying between them. The CDR3 contains 13 residues. The germline CDR1 and CDR2 sequences are SNHLY and FYNNEI. DNA for the CDR3: TGTGCCAGCAGGCAGGTCACCACCGGGGAGCTGTTTTTT. Amino acid sequence: CASRQVTTGELFF.

The chain joins TRBV9 to TRBJ2-1; D is undetermined. V lost 1 base to trimming and J lost 9 bases, with 5 bases between them. The CDR3 sequence is 11 residues long. Germline V gene sequence: CDR1 SGDLS, CDR2 YYNGEE. The CDR3 DNA sequence: TGTGCCAGCAGCGTATCGGGTGAGCAGTTCTTC. Protein product: CASSVSGEQFF.

To note about this clone: One end of the junction does not line up with germline, which may come from a read error. The J gene is TRBJ2-7, the V gene TRBV27, with TRBD2 identical over 10 bases. Germline CDR1 reads MNHEY; CDR2 reads SMNVEV (reference sequence). The CDR3 length is 14 residues. The CDR3 nucleotides read TGTGCCAGCGGTTTAAGCGGGAGGGCCCTTGAGCAGTACTTC. Its translation is CASGLSGRALEQYF.

The rearrangement uses TRBV12-5 and TRBJ2-3; D is perhaps TRBD2 (6 bases). The CDR3 is 14 amino acids. The V gene's germline CDR1 is LGHNT and CDR2 FRNRAP. Deletions cut 3 bases from V and 5 bases from J, with 12 bases between. Here the CDR3 reads CASGFSGDIDTQYF. The CDR3 DNA reads as TGTGCTAGTGGTTTCTCGGGAGACATAGATACGCAGTATTTT.

The rearrangement joins TRBV30 to TRBJ1-2; D may be TRBD1 (5 bases). Trimming took 5 bases from V and 6 from J, leaving 19 bases between them. CDR1 is GTSNPN, CDR2 SVGIG, per germline (reference sequence). This CDR3 is built from 14 residues. CDR3 loop: CAWSGGGYRDGYTF. CDR3 bases: TGTGCCTGGTCCGGGGGGGGATACAGAGATGGCTACACCTTC.

The chain joins TRBV5-1 to TRBJ2-5; 8 bases are a match to TRBD2. After removal of 4 bases from V and 7 bases from J, the junction contained 12 bases not matched to a gene. The CDR3 covers 15 residues. Per germline, CDR1 SGHRS and CDR2 YFSETQ. CDR3 loop: CASSTRGGSLRTQYF. The CDR3 nucleotides are TGCGCCAGCAGCACCCGGGGGGGAAGCCTCCGGACCCAGTACTTC.

This chain connects TRBV3-1 (or the pseudogene TRBV3-2) to TRBJ2-2; D possibly corresponds to TRBD2 (5 bases). This CDR3 comprises 15 residues. The ends were cut back, 4 bases at V and 7 bases at J, with 16 bases in the middle. Germline V CDR1 and CDR2: LGHDT, YNNKEL (reference sequence). The CDR3 coding sequence is TGTGCCAGCAGCCGCGAACGGACTGAAAACGGGGAGCTGTTTTTT. Translated: CASSRERTENGELFF.

The chain recombines TRBV7-2 with TRBJ2-2; D uncertain. This CDR3 has 12 amino acids. CDR1 and CDR2 from the germline V gene are SGHTA and FQGNSA. The germline V and J ends were trimmed by 7 bases and 6 bases, with 9 bases remaining between them. Here the CDR3 reads CASTRLAGELFF. The DNA of the CDR3 is TGTGCCAGCACCCGGCTAGCCGGGGAGCTGTTTTTT.

This clone has just one count. This chain links TRBV6-5 with TRBJ1-2; the D is unclear. Germline lookup yields CDR1 MNHEY and CDR2 SVGAGI. Trimming took 4 bases from V and 4 from J, leaving 10 bases between them. This CDR3 comprises 13 residues. The chain's CDR3 is CASSSGVLYGYTF. The CDR3 DNA sequence: TGTGCCAGCAGTTCGGGAGTTCTCTATGGCTACACCTTC.

CDR3 DNA: TGTGCCAGCAGCGAGTTAAACACTGAAGCTTTCTTT. This encodes CASSELNTEAFF. The chain is built from TRBV3-1 (or the pseudogene TRBV3-2) and TRBJ1-1; no firm D call. The V end was cut by 5 bases, the J end by 2 bases, with 6 bases between. The CDR3 is made up of 12 amino acids. Germline CDR1 and CDR2: LGHDT and YNNKEL (reference sequence).

The V and J genes are TRBV6-5 and TRBJ1-2; 7 positions agree with TRBD1. The germline CDR1 and CDR2 sequences are MNHEY and SVGAGI. The CDR3 spans 13 residues. Unmatched junction bases numbered 8, after V lost 9 bases and J lost 4 bases. The CDR3: CASHIQGIYGYTF. The CDR3, as DNA: TGTGCCAGTCATATACAGGGGATCTATGGCTACACCTTC.

This chain uses TRBV27 with TRBJ2-7; 11 bases align to TRBD2. Trimming cost V 6 bases and J 4 bases; bases outside gene matches: 8. The CDR3 is made up of 15 amino acids. CDR1 and CDR2 from the germline V gene are MNHEY and SMNVEV (reference sequence). This CDR3 is CASSLSSGGGYEQYF. The CDR3 nucleotides read TGTGCCAGCAGCCTCAGTAGCGGGGGGGGATACGAGCAGTACTTC.